This TCR beta chain derives from a study of cytomegalovirus exposure and HLA in healthy donors. Across the whole study: As released early, the data held approximately 80 million unique TCRs from HLA-typed donors.

Findings and caveats of the study: In an earlier analysis, in 620 or so donors, most V segments appeared productive either ~90% or ~30% of the time. Associated with HLA alleles at 0.05 false discovery rate in a later analysis were about 17,000 TCR beta sequences. Researchers reported in a later analysis that a missense DCLRE1C variant was tied to TCR beta V- and J-gene trimming.

Both 60 Vbeta primers and 13 Jbeta primers went into the PCR. Only in-frame clones appear in the TCRdb table, and some are missing; sequencing was by immunoSEQ multiplex PCR. The profile shows roughly 110,000 clones, 79% of them singletons. Germline loops: CDR1 SGHRS, CDR2 YFSETQ. CDR3 size: 13 residues. V was clipped by 4 bases and J by 3 bases; unmatched bases: 2. As for this clone: As yet, its antigen is unknown.

The chain joins TRBV5-1 to TRBJ1-2; 8 bases are shared with TRBD1. The source is a woman aged 18-35 years in good health and CMV-seropositive. Material: PBMCs. The CDR3 nucleotides read TGCGCCAGCAGCATACAGGGGGACTATGGCTACACCTTC. Translated: CASSIQGDYGYTF.